Shown below are 10 T cell receptor beta chains from a single sample sequenced in a study of T cells after yellow fever vaccination. TCRdb called the 5' RACE reads again in MiXCR, with one record for every CDR3 protein. The sample comprises 70,000 or so distinct CDR3 sequences, approximately 5% of which are singletons, and roughly 2% rests with the top ten. Sequencing was performed on CD4+ T cells sorted from PBMCs, taken approximately 15 days after the first yellow fever vaccination. The source of these receptors is a man aged 18-30 years who received the YFV17D yellow fever vaccine.

Ten or more counts support this clonotype. The chain recombines TRBV28 with TRBJ1-1, with TRBD1 matching over 9 bases. Germline lookup yields CDR1 MDHEN and CDR2 SYDVKM. Trimming took 4 bases from V and 4 from J; bases not matched to a gene: 7. This CDR3 spans 15 amino acids. The CDR3 protein is CASSYPDRGVTEAFF. In nucleotides, the CDR3 is TGTGCCAGCAGTTATCCGGACAGGGGTGTCACTGAAGCTTTCTTT.

This clonotype was picked up one time. The rearrangement joins TRBV4-3 to TRBJ2-1; maybe TRBD2 (6 bases). Germline V gene sequence: CDR1 LGHNA, CDR2 YSLEER. Deletions cut 0 bases from V and 5 bases from J, with 20 bases between. The CDR3 covers 18 residues. CDR3: CASSQDYFGGLQNNEQFF. CDR3 DNA: TGCGCCAGCAGCCAAGATTATTTTGGCGGACTACAAAACAATGAGCAGTTCTTC.

The table lists this clonotype with many counts. The chain has TRBV10-3 and TRBJ2-1, with a tentative D call TRBD2 (5 bases). There are 15 residues in the CDR3. V was trimmed by 10 bases and J by 1 base, leaving 17 bases between them. Germline CDR1 is ENHRY and CDR2 is SYGVKD. The CDR3 DNA follows: TGTGCCACCGGGGATACCAGGATTTCCTACAATGAGCAGTTCTTC. Protein: CATGDTRISYNEQFF.

In this sample, this clonotype turned up many times. V and J are TRBV5-1 and TRBJ2-3; D ambiguous. Germline V CDR1 and CDR2: SGHRS, YFSETQ. Deletions cut 5 bases from V and 2 bases from J, with 12 bases between. The length of the CDR3 is 14 residues. The DNA for the CDR3 is TGCGCCAGCAGTCCACTCGACGCCACAGATACGCAGTATTTT. Amino acid sequence: CASSPLDATDTQYF.

This clonotype was seen repeatedly, ten times or more. V and J are TRBV7-9 and TRBJ2-5; D is possibly TRBD1 (6 bases). Per the germline V gene, CDR1 is SEHNR and CDR2 is FQNEAQ (reference sequence). The germline V and J ends were trimmed by 5 bases and 3 bases, with 16 bases remaining between them. The length of the CDR3 is 15 residues. The chain's CDR3 is CASSPHWDNKETQYF. CDR3 in DNA: TGTGCCAGCAGCCCGCATTGGGACAACAAAGAGACCCAGTACTTC.

This clonotype was seen at least ten times. This chain uses TRBV11-2 with TRBJ2-1; weak D call: TRBD1 (5 bases). CDR3 length: 18 amino acids. Deletions cut 5 bases from V and 5 bases from J, with 25 bases between. Germline CDR1 is SGHAT and CDR2 is FQNNGV. The CDR3 reads CASSPRSFLGRGDNEQFF. DNA of the CDR3: TGTGCCAGCAGCCCTAGGAGCTTTTTGGGGCGCGGTGACAATGAGCAGTTCTTC.

Ten or more counts support this clonotype. CDR3 in amino acids: CAISENGGTPAEQYF. The CDR3 DNA reads as TGTGCCATCAGTGAGAATGGGGGGACCCCCGCCGAGCAGTACTTC. The chain joins TRBV10-3 to TRBJ2-7, with a tentative D call TRBD2 (6 bases). The length of the CDR3 is 15 residues. Looked up from germline, CDR1 is ENHRY and CDR2 is SYGVKD. The V gene lost 2 bases and the J gene lost 6 bases, with 17 bases spanning the gap.

Many counts were recorded for this clonotype. This chain joins TRBV7-2 and TRBJ2-1; 7 bases agree with TRBD1. Germline loops: CDR1 SGHTA, CDR2 FQGNSA. Trimming cost V 5 bases and J 9 bases; bases outside gene matches: 7. This CDR3 contains 13 residues. CDR3 sequence (DNA): TGTGCCAGCAGCCGAGGACAGGTTGGTGAGCAGTTCTTC. Translating it yields CASSRGQVGEQFF.

In this sample, this clonotype turned up a few times. The chain joins TRBV12-3 or TRBV12-4 to TRBJ1-5; a possible D gene is TRBD1 (6 bases). The CDR3 length is 16 residues. V was cut by 7 bases and J by 6 bases, with 22 bases left in between. Written as DNA, the CDR3 is TGTGCCAGCAATTCCAATAATAACAGGGCGGGTCAGCCCCAGCATTTT. It yields the protein CASNSNNNRAGQPQHF.

This clonotype has at least ten counts. The chain carries TRBV4-1 and TRBJ2-5; TRBD1 is a possible D gene (6 bases). CDR3 length equals 15 residues. The V gene lost 5 bases and the J gene lost 2 bases, with 15 bases spanning the gap. CDR1 and CDR2 (germline): MGHRA, YSYEKL. The CDR3, as DNA: TGCGCCAGCAGCAACTTAGGGGGACCTCAAGAGACCCAGTACTTC. Its translation is CASSNLGGPQETQYF.